These 9 T cell receptor beta chains share one sample of origin, sequenced in a study of blood T cell repertoires in COVID-19. The assay was immunoSEQ multiplex PCR, and TCRdb's table has in-frame clones only and misses some. This sample has 150,000 to 200,000 clones, with around 80% found just once. What was sequenced was peripheral blood. Every receptor here comes from a woman aged 40 to 50 with COVID-19, enrolled during active disease.

This clone was seen more than once but under ten times. V gene TRBV28 combines with J gene TRBJ2-1; 7 bases match TRBD2. Trimming took 2 bases from V and 15 from J; bases not matched to a gene: 19. CDR3 size: 16 residues. Per the germline V gene, CDR1 is MDHEN and CDR2 is SYDVKM. CDR3 nucleotides: TGTGCCAGCAGTTTAATGGTCGGGGGAGGGGAATCCAAGCGGTTCTTC. The encoded protein is CASSLMVGGGESKRFF. The full variable domain, completed using reference TRBV28 and TRBJ2-1, is DVKVTQSSRYLVKRTGEKVFLECVQDMDHENMFWYRQDPGLGLRLIYFSYDVKMKEKGDIPEGYSVSREKKERFSLILESASTNQTSMYLCASSLMVGGGESKRFFGPGTRLTVL.

V and J are TRBV5-1 and TRBJ1-2; a possible D gene is TRBD1 (5 bases). Deletions cut 0 bases from V and 6 bases from J, with 15 bases between. Looked up from germline, CDR1 is SGHRS and CDR2 is YFSETQ. The CDR3 covers 15 residues. CDR3 loop: CASSLEARTSDGYTF. For the CDR3, the DNA is TGCGCCAGCAGCTTGGAAGCTCGGACAAGCGATGGCTACACCTTC.

V and J are TRBV29-1 and TRBJ1-2; D may be TRBD1 (6 bases). The CDR3 is made up of 13 amino acids. V shed 6 bases and J shed 6 bases, with 17 bases lying between them. CDR1 is SQVTM, CDR2 ANQGSEA, per germline. CDR3: CSVLPLQGDGYTF. Written as DNA, the CDR3 is TGCAGCGTCCTCCCCCTACAGGGTGATGGCTACACCTTC.

The V gene is TRBV13, the J gene TRBJ2-7, with TRBD1 matching over 7 bases. V was pared by 5 bases and J by 5 bases, with 3 bases of the junction left unmatched. The CDR3 extends over 12 amino acids. Germline V gene data show CDR1 as PRHDT and CDR2 as FYEKMQ (reference sequence). This CDR3 is CASSITGDEQYF. The CDR3 nucleotides are TGTGCCAGCAGCATCACAGGGGACGAGCAGTACTTC.

The chain combines TRBV14 with TRBJ2-7; 7 bases match TRBD2. Trimming at V came to 0 bases and at J to 4 bases, leaving 3 bases not matched to a gene. The CDR3 extends over 14 amino acids. CDR1 SGHDN and CDR2 FVKESK come from the germline V gene. The CDR3 sequence is CASSQDWGGYEQYF. CDR3 sequence (DNA): TGTGCCAGCAGCCAAGATTGGGGGGGGTACGAGCAGTACTTC.

This chain links TRBV27 with TRBJ2-3; unclear D gene. Germline loops: CDR1 MNHEY, CDR2 SMNVEV (reference sequence). The CDR3 extends over 16 amino acids. Trimming took off 2 bases at V and 1 base at J, with 13 bases between the two ends. CDR3 DNA sequence: TGTGCCAGCAGTTTACAAGTACCATCGGGCACAGATACGCAGTATTTT. It translates to CASSLQVPSGTDTQYF.

This rearrangement joins TRBV28 to TRBJ2-1; 9 nucleotides agree with TRBD1. Germline V gene lookup returns CDR1 MDHEN and CDR2 SYDVKM. With V trimmed by 2 bases and J by 3 bases, 8 bases remained unmatched. The CDR3 is 17 residues long. CDR3: CASSLIVRDRDYNEQFF. The CDR3, as DNA: TGTGCCAGCAGTTTAATAGTGAGGGACAGGGACTACAATGAGCAGTTCTTC.

This chain uses TRBV19 with TRBJ1-1; TRBD1 aligns across 8 bases. V shed 5 bases and J 4 bases; nucleotides not matched to a gene: 6. The CDR3 consists of 14 residues. Germline V gives CDR1 LNHDA, CDR2 SQIVND (reference sequence). The CDR3 region is CASSRQGAFTEAFF. Here the CDR3 DNA reads TGTGCCAGTAGTCGGCAGGGGGCATTCACTGAAGCTTTCTTT.

The rearrangement joins TRBV10-3 to TRBJ1-5, with D maybe TRBD1 (5 bases). Germline CDR1 and CDR2: ENHRY and SYGVKD. The CDR3 totals 16 residues. Trimming left V 4 bases short and J 1 base short, with 14 bases between. The CDR3 is CAISGHQGGSNQPQHF. The CDR3 bases are TGTGCCATCAGTGGACACCAGGGTGGAAGCAATCAGCCCCAGCATTTT.